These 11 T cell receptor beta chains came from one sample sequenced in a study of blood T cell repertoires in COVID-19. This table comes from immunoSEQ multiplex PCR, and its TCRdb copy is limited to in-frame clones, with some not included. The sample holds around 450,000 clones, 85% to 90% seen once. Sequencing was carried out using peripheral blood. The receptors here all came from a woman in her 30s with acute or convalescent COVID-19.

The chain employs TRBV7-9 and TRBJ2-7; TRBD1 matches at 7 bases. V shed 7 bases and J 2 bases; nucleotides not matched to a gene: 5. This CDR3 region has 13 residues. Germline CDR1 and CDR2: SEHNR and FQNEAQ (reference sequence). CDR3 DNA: TGTGCCAGCACCACGGGACAGACCTACGAGCAGTACTTC. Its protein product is CASTTGQTYEQYF. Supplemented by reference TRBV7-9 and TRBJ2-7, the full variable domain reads DTGVSQNPRHKITKRGQNVTFRCDPISEHNRLYWYRQTLGQGPEFLTYFQNEAQLEKSRLLSDRFSAERPKGSFSTLEIQRTEQGDSAMYLCASTTGQTYEQYFGPGTRLTVT.

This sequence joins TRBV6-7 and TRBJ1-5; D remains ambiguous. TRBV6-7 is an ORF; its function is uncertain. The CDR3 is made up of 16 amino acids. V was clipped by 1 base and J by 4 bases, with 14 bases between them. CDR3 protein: CASSYCAGGYNQPQHF. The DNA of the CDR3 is TGTGCCAGCAGTTACTGCGCGGGAGGGTATAATCAGCCCCAGCATTTT.

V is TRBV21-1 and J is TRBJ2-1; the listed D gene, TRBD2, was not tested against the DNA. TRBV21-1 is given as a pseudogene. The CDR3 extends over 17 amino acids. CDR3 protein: CASSKVFTPFWGEEQFF. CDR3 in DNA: TGTGCCAGCAGCAAAGTTTTTACCCCTTTTTGGGGGGAGGAGCAGTTCTTC.

Here the CDR3 reads CATSDSGTSGGGSYNEQFF. CDR3 in DNA: TGTGCCACCAGTGACTCCGGGACTAGCGGGGGGGGTTCCTACAATGAGCAGTTCTTC. The chain employs TRBV24-1 and TRBJ2-1; 16 nucleotides agree with TRBD2. V was pared by 4 bases and J by 1 base, with 6 bases of the junction left unmatched. Germline CDR1 reads KGHDR; CDR2 reads SFDVKD. The CDR3 length is 19 residues.

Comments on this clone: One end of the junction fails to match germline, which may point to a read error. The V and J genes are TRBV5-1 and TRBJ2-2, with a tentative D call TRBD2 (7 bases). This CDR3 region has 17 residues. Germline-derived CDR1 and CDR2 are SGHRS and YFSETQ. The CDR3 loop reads CASRLGASGMNTGELFF. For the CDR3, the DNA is TGCGCCAGCAGATTGGGGGCTAGCGGAATGAACACCGGGGAGCTGTTTTTT.

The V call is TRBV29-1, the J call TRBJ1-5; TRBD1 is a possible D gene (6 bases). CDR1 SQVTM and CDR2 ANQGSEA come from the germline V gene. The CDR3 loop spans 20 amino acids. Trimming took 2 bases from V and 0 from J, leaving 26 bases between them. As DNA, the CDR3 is TGCAGCGTTGAAAGGTTACAGGGCCTCCACCTGGCCTATAGCAATCAGCCCCAGCATTTT. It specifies CSVERLQGLHLAYSNQPQHF.

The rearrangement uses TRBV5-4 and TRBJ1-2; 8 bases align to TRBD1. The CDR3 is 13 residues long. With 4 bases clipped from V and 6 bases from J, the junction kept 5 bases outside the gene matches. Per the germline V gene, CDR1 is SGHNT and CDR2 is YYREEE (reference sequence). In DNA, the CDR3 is TGTGCCAGCAGCCCGACAGGGGCGGATGGCTACACCTTC. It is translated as CASSPTGADGYTF.

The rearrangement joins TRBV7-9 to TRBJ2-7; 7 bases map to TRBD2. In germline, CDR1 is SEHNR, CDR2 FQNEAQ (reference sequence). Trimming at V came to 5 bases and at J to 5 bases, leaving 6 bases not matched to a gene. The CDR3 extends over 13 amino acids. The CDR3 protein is CASSLGGVDEQYF. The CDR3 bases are TGTGCCAGCAGCCTGGGAGGGGTCGACGAGCAGTACTTC. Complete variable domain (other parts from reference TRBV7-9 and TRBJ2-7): DTGVSQNPRHKITKRGQNVTFRCDPISEHNRLYWYRQTLGQGPEFLTYFQNEAQLEKSRLLSDRFSAERPKGSFSTLEIQRTEQGDSAMYLCASSLGGVDEQYFGPGTRLTVT.

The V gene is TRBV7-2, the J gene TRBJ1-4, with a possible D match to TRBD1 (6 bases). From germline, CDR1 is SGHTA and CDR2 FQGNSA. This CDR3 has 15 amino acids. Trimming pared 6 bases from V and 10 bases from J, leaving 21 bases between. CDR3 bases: TGTGCCAGCAGGGCTACGGGGGGCGCATCCGGAAAACTGTTTTTT. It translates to CASRATGGASGKLFF.

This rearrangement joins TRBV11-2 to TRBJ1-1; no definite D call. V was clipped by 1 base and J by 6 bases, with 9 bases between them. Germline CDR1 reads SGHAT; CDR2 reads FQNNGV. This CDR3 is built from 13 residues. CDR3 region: CASSLVSIAEAFF. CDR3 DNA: TGTGCCAGCAGCTTAGTCTCTATCGCTGAAGCTTTCTTT.

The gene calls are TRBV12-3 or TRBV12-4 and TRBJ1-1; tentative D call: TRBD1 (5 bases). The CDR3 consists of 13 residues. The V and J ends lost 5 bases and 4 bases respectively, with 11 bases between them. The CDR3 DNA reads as TGTGCCAGCAGTACTCGGGGGGGCACTGAAGCTTTCTTT. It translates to CASSTRGGTEAFF.